The 26 T cell receptor beta chains below were found in one sample sequenced in a study of T-cell reconstitution after alpha-beta-depleted transplantation in children. Unique molecular identifiers were incorporated during preparation of the TCRbeta library. TCRdb reanalysed the PCR reads using MiXCR and keeps one entry per CDR3 protein. The data contain roughly 110,000 distinct CDR3 sequences, over 9% of them singletons. Sequenced here: PBMCs, sampled before TCRalphabeta/CD19-depleted stem cell transplant. These receptors were obtained from a boy younger than 10 with acute lymphoblastic leukemia, due to receive a stem cell transplant.

This clonotype has just a few counts. The chain employs TRBV7-8 and TRBJ2-2, with 7 bases identical to TRBD1. The CDR3 consists of 15 residues. V lost 3 bases, J lost 3 bases, and 4 bases stayed unmatched. Germline CDR1 and CDR2: SGHVS and FQNEAQ. CDR3 nucleotides: TGTGCCAGCAGCTTGGGGACAGTGCACACCGGGGAGCTGTTTTTT. It is translated as CASSLGTVHTGELFF.

The chain joins TRBV20-1 to TRBJ2-3, with 14 nucleotides matching TRBD2. The CDR3 spans 16 residues. The junction had 5 bases not matched to a gene; V was cut back by 6 bases and J by 0 bases. In germline, CDR1 is DFQATT, CDR2 SNEGSKA (reference sequence). CDR3 amino acids: CSAVGTSGSSTDTQYF. Here the CDR3 DNA reads TGCAGTGCAGTCGGGACTAGCGGGAGCAGCACAGATACGCAGTATTTT.

The genes are TRBV5-1 and TRBJ2-1, with TRBD2 identical over 9 bases. The CDR3 runs 14 residues. Unmatched junction bases numbered 5, after V lost 3 bases and J lost 7 bases. CDR1 SGHRS and CDR2 YFSETQ come from the germline V gene. CDR3 in DNA: TGCGCCAGCAGCTCGACTAGCGGTTGGAATGAGCAGTTCTTC. Its protein is CASSSTSGWNEQFF.

This clonotype turned up a few times. CDR3 region: CASSLVKRNTEAFF. The CDR3 DNA reads as TGTGCCAGCAGTTTGGTCAAAAGGAACACTGAAGCTTTCTTT. V is TRBV12-3 or TRBV12-4 and J is TRBJ1-1; D gene uncertain. V gave up 3 bases and J gave up 1 base, with 9 bases separating them. The CDR3 loop spans 14 amino acids.

The chain joins TRBV7-2 to TRBJ2-5; no definite D call. CDR3 length equals 16 residues. CDR1 SGHTA and CDR2 FQGNSA come from the germline V gene. V lost 5 bases and J 2 bases, leaving 18 bases between the germline ends. For the CDR3, the DNA is TGTGCCAGCAGCAAGGGCCCTCGCGGATTACAAGAGACCCAGTACTTC. Translation gives CASSKGPRGLQETQYF.

This clonotype was observed many times. The V and J genes are TRBV12-3 or TRBV12-4 and TRBJ2-3, with D perhaps matching TRBD1 or TRBD2 (5 bases each). Trimming left V 5 bases short and J 4 bases short, with 19 bases between. This CDR3 spans 16 amino acids. The CDR3 spells CASSTWTPGAPDTQYF. The CDR3 DNA follows: TGTGCCAGCAGTACGTGGACCCCCGGGGCCCCAGATACGCAGTATTTT.

This rearrangement joins TRBV29-1 to TRBJ2-5; the match to TRBD1 covers 10 bases. The CDR3 contains 14 residues. The ends lost 3 bases at V and 5 bases at J; junction bases unmatched: 6. Germline CDR1 is SQVTM and CDR2 is ANQGSEA. The CDR3 DNA reads TGCAGCGTTGACCCCGGGACAGGGGCCGAGACCCAGTACTTC. Translated: CSVDPGTGAETQYF. Full variable domain (outside the CDR3, taken from reference TRBV29-1 and TRBJ2-5): SAVISQKPSRDICQRGTSLTIQCQVDSQVTMMFWYRQQPGQSLTLIATANQGSEATYESGFVIDKFPISRPNLTFSTLTVSNMSPEDSSIYLCSVDPGTGAETQYFGPGTRLLVL.

This clonotype was recorded many times. The J gene is TRBJ2-7, the V gene TRBV12-3 or TRBV12-4; TRBD2 aligns across 8 bases. Trimming removed 2 bases from V and 5 bases from J; junction bases left unmatched: 8. The CDR3 is 15 residues long. The CDR3 region has the DNA TGTGCCAGCAGTTTAACGGGGGGGTTTGGCGACGAGCAGTACTTC. Its protein product is CASSLTGGFGDEQYF.

This clonotype was seen more than once but under ten times. The chain employs TRBV5-1 and TRBJ2-3; the D call may be TRBD1 or TRBD2 (7 bases each). The CDR3 has 15 residues. In germline, CDR1 is SGHRS, CDR2 YFSETQ. The V end lost 3 bases, the J end lost 7 bases, and 18 bases lay between the germline ends. The CDR3 DNA follows: TGCGCCAGCAGCTCGACCCCAGGGGGGGCACATACGCAGTATTTT. Translation gives CASSSTPGGAHTQYF.

The V gene is TRBV4-1, the J gene TRBJ2-1, with no clear D. This CDR3 is built from 12 residues. Germline lookup yields CDR1 MGHRA and CDR2 YSYEKL. Trimming cost V 0 bases and J 8 bases, with 5 bases left between them. This CDR3 reads CASSQEWDEQFF. CDR3 nucleotides: TGCGCCAGCAGCCAAGAGTGGGATGAGCAGTTCTTC.

This clonotype has a handful of counts. The chain combines TRBV6-1 with TRBJ2-5; no reliable D call. V was pared by 7 bases and J by 4 bases, with 4 bases between. CDR1 MNHNS and CDR2 SASEGT come from the germline V gene. The CDR3 has 10 residues. The CDR3 reads CASTRETQYF. The DNA of the CDR3 is TGTGCCAGCACCCGAGAGACCCAGTACTTC.

This clonotype is a singleton in its sample. The chain joins TRBV30 to TRBJ2-2, with 10 positions matching TRBD1. After removal of 4 bases from V and 3 bases from J, the junction contained 5 bases not matched to a gene. The length of the CDR3 is 15 residues. Germline lookup yields CDR1 GTSNPN and CDR2 SVGIG (reference sequence). CDR3 sequence: CAWTRQGADTGELFF. The CDR3 DNA is TGTGCCTGGACCCGACAGGGGGCCGACACCGGGGAGCTGTTTTTT.

The rearrangement joins TRBV7-9 to TRBJ2-1; no definite D call. V was trimmed by 5 bases and J by 0 bases, leaving 11 bases between them. The V gene's germline CDR1 is SEHNR and CDR2 FQNEAQ (reference sequence). The CDR3 is 15 amino acids. CDR3: CASSDGPSSYNEQFF. Here the CDR3 DNA reads TGTGCCAGCAGCGACGGACCTAGCTCCTACAATGAGCAGTTCTTC.

The chain carries TRBV28 and TRBJ2-1; D is uncertain. V was clipped by 4 bases and J by 6 bases, with 13 bases between them. CDR3 length equals 14 residues. Germline V gene data show CDR1 as MDHEN and CDR2 as SYDVKM. The CDR3 DNA reads TGTGCCAGCAGTTCAACCCGGGCCGGCAATGAGCAGTTCTTC. Amino acids: CASSSTRAGNEQFF.

The chain has TRBV27 and TRBJ2-1; TRBD2 might be the D (6 bases). Germline-derived CDR1 and CDR2 are MNHEY and SMNVEV (reference sequence). The V end lost 6 bases, the J end lost 7 bases, and 13 bases lay between the germline ends. The CDR3 has 13 residues. CDR3 coding DNA: TGTGCCAGCAGCCGGTATGGGGGGAATGAGCAGTTCTTC. Amino acid sequence: CASSRYGGNEQFF.

The chain has TRBV4-1 and TRBJ2-7; the match to TRBD2 covers 12 bases. CDR1 is MGHRA and CDR2 is YSYEKL in the germline V gene. J gave up 4 bases and V 5 bases, and 9 bases lay outside the gene matches. There are 16 residues in the CDR3. The CDR3 nucleotides read TGCGCCAGCAGCATCCGACTAGCGGGAGCTCTATACGAGCAGTACTTC. Protein sequence: CASSIRLAGALYEQYF.

For this clonotype: This may arise from a read error, as a much more abundant clone is one base away. The chain links TRBV20-1 to TRBJ2-7; D perhaps matches TRBD2 (6 bases). Germline CDR1 is DFQATT and CDR2 is SNEGSKA (reference sequence). The CDR3 consists of 13 residues. DNA for the CDR3: TGCAATGCCCCATCGTTAGCGGAGTACGAGCAGTACTTC. Encoded protein: CNAPSLAEYEQYF.

The chain joins TRBV20-1 to TRBJ1-2; D gene unclear. CDR1 and CDR2 from the germline V gene are DFQATT and SNEGSKA (reference sequence). Trimming cost V 5 bases and J 5 bases, with 15 bases left between them. The CDR3 runs 13 residues. The CDR3 loop is CSAPSLGRYGYTF. The CDR3, as DNA: TGCAGTGCTCCCAGCCTCGGCCGATATGGCTACACCTTC.

V and J are TRBV20-1 and TRBJ2-7; TRBD1 agrees at 7 bases. This CDR3 region has 14 residues. The junction had 8 bases not matched to a gene; V was cut back by 3 bases and J by 3 bases. Germline loops: CDR1 DFQATT, CDR2 SNEGSKA (reference sequence). The CDR3, as DNA: TGCAGTGCTAGTGGACAGGCCAGGGGCTACGAGCAGTACTTC. Translating gives CSASGQARGYEQYF.

This clonotype was seen only a few times. The chain links TRBV7-3 to TRBJ2-7, with D perhaps matching TRBD2 (5 bases). The CDR3 runs to 16 residues. Trimming pared 0 bases from V and 1 base from J, leaving 13 bases between. Germline V lookup: CDR1 SGHTA, CDR2 FQGTGA. CDR3 region: CASSLTLDSVSYEQYF. In DNA form, the CDR3 reads TGTGCCAGCAGCTTAACCCTCGATAGCGTATCCTACGAGCAGTACTTC.

The V and J genes are TRBV20-1 and TRBJ2-7; a possible D gene is TRBD2 (6 bases). The CDR3 runs to 12 residues. CDR1 DFQATT and CDR2 SNEGSKA come from the germline V gene (reference sequence). Trimming took off 3 bases at V and 3 bases at J, with 9 bases between the two ends. The CDR3 DNA reads as TGCAGTGCTAGCGGGAGTGACTACGAGCAGTACTTC. Protein sequence: CSASGSDYEQYF.

This clonotype was counted only a few times. The chain is built from TRBV6-5 and TRBJ1-1, with 7 bases lining up with TRBD1. The junction had 5 bases not matched to a gene; V was cut back by 5 bases and J by 5 bases. The length of the CDR3 is 13 residues. Germline V CDR1 and CDR2: MNHEY, SVGAGI. The CDR3 reads CASSLRDSTEAFF. CDR3 coding DNA: TGTGCCAGCAGTCTACGGGACAGTACTGAAGCTTTCTTT.

There are a few counts of this clonotype. This rearrangement joins TRBV18 to TRBJ1-4; 7 nucleotides agree with TRBD1. Germline CDR1 and CDR2: KGHSH and LQKENI. Trimming took 1 base from V and 12 from J; bases not matched to a gene: 5. This CDR3 is built from 13 residues. CDR3 nucleotides: TGTGCCAGCTCACCACTCAGGGGGGAGGAACTGTTTTTT. It specifies CASSPLRGEELFF.

This clonotype has ten or more counts. The chain couples TRBV5-6 to TRBJ1-4; no reliable D call. Germline CDR1 is SGHDT and CDR2 is YYEEEE. The CDR3 is 14 residues long. V was trimmed by 1 base and J by 4 bases, leaving 8 bases between them. CDR3 residues: CASSLRRVNEKLFF. CDR3 DNA: TGTGCCAGCAGCTTGCGCCGTGTTAATGAAAAACTGTTTTTT.

This clonotype showed up many times. The gene calls are TRBV7-2 and TRBJ2-4; D is possibly TRBD1 or TRBD2 (5 bases each). CDR3 size: 17 residues. Germline V gene sequence: CDR1 SGHTA, CDR2 FQGNSA. Trimming cost V 5 bases and J 5 bases, with 22 bases left between them. CDR3 region: CASSRQSTGTYQNIQYF. The CDR3 coding sequence is TGTGCCAGCAGCCGCCAGTCTACCGGGACCTACCAAAACATTCAGTACTTC.

The V and J genes are TRBV5-1 and TRBJ2-2; TRBD2 is a possible D gene (5 bases). Germline V gene sequence: CDR1 SGHRS, CDR2 YFSETQ. The CDR3 runs 13 residues. V gave up 3 bases and J gave up 7 bases, with 10 bases separating them. The CDR3 sequence: CASSSGGGGELFF. CDR3 coding DNA: TGCGCCAGCAGCTCCGGAGGAGGCGGGGAGCTGTTTTTT.